This T cell receptor beta chain was sequenced in a study of blood T cell repertoires in COVID-19. The ends were cut back, 5 bases at V and 0 bases at J, with 13 bases in the middle. The CDR3 extends over 14 amino acids. The germline gives CDR1 SQVTM, CDR2 ANQGSEA. TCRdb's table, derived via immunoSEQ multiplex PCR, lists solely in-frame clones and lacks some. The table has roughly 110,000 clones, 60% to 85% seen once. This receptor was identified in a man between 65 and 85 years old with acute or convalescent COVID-19. The sample was peripheral blood. The chain recombines TRBV29-1 with TRBJ1-2; no firm D call. The CDR3 sequence is CSVRRPQPNYGYTF. In DNA form, the CDR3 reads TGCAGCGTTCGGAGACCTCAACCTAACTATGGCTACACCTTC.